This is a list of T cell receptor beta chains from one sample in a study of vaccination and CD4 T cells after COVID-19. Their specific antigens are unknown. TCRdb called the PCR reads again in MiXCR, with one record for every CDR3 protein. The sample yields about 18,000 distinct CDR3 sequences, under 60% seen once. The source material was CD4+ T cells from blood, cultured in vitro. The origin of the receptors is a human donor who had recovered from COVID-19. Both conserved end residues are part of each CDR3. A D gene is named only where the DNA matches it firmly. Expanded clones get a size class; other rows say once, few or many, or leave the size out.

D gene: NA; V gene: TRBV24-1; J gene: TRBJ2-3; clone size: few; CDR3 protein: CATSDLRASHSTDTQYF; CDR3 DNA: TGTGCCACCAGTGATTTAAGGGCTAGCCACAGCACAGATACGCAGTATTTT
D gene: NA; V gene: TRBV20-1; J gene: TRBJ2-7; clone size: few; CDR3 protein: CSADEDGTYEQYF; CDR3 DNA: TGCAGTGCCGACGAAGATGGGACCTACGAGCAGTACTTC
D gene: TRBD1; V gene: TRBV11-2; J gene: TRBJ2-2; clone size: NA; CDR3 protein: CASRDEGQDTGELFF; CDR3 DNA: TGTGCCAGCAGAGACGAGGGACAGGACACCGGGGAGCTGTTTTTT
D gene: NA; V gene: TRBV14; J gene: TRBJ1-5; clone size: NA; CDR3 protein: CASSLTGFQPQHF; CDR3 DNA: TGTGCCAGCAGCCTCACAGGGTTTCAGCCCCAGCATTTT
D gene: TRBD2; V gene: TRBV6-1; J gene: TRBJ2-7; clone size: NA; CDR3 protein: CASSALAGASYEQYF; CDR3 DNA: TGTGCCAGCAGTGCTCTAGCGGGAGCCAGCTACGAGCAGTACTTC
D gene: TRBD1; V gene: TRBV11-3; J gene: TRBJ2-2; clone size: few; CDR3 protein: CASSLGQGNTGELFF; CDR3 DNA: TGTGCCAGCAGCTTAGGACAGGGGAACACCGGGGAGCTGTTTTTT
D gene: NA; V gene: TRBV20-1; J gene: TRBJ1-1; clone size: NA; CDR3 protein: CSASVGRDEAFF; CDR3 DNA: TGCAGTGCTAGTGTGGGACGGGATGAAGCTTTCTTT
D gene: NA; V gene: TRBV11-2; J gene: TRBJ1-2; clone size: NA; CDR3 protein: CASRLGWGRGYTF; CDR3 DNA: TGTGCCAGCAGGCTAGGCTGGGGGCGAGGCTACACCTTC
D gene: NA; V gene: TRBV15; J gene: TRBJ2-3; clone size: NA; CDR3 protein: CATSTADILGDTQYF; CDR3 DNA: TGTGCCACCAGCACCGCGGACATTTTGGGGGATACGCAGTATTTT
D gene: NA; V gene: TRBV10-1; J gene: TRBJ1-6; clone size: NA; CDR3 protein: CASSPAQNSPLHF; CDR3 DNA: TGCGCCAGCAGCCCGGCCCAGAATTCACCCCTCCACTTT
D gene: TRBD1; V gene: TRBV27; J gene: TRBJ1-2; clone size: NA; CDR3 protein: CASSLGTGRGGYTF; CDR3 DNA: TGTGCCAGCAGTTTAGGGACAGGGAGAGGCGGCTACACCTTC
D gene: NA; V gene: TRBV7-3; J gene: TRBJ1-1; clone size: NA; CDR3 protein: CASSLSVNTEAFF; CDR3 DNA: TGTGCCAGCAGCTTATCAGTGAACACTGAAGCTTTCTTT
D gene: NA; V gene: TRBV28; J gene: TRBJ1-5; clone size: NA; CDR3 protein: CASSVPTGNQPQHF; CDR3 DNA: TGTGCCAGCAGTGTCCCGACGGGCAATCAGCCCCAGCATTTT
D gene: NA; V gene: TRBV12-3/TRBV12-4; J gene: TRBJ1-6; clone size: NA; CDR3 protein: CASSPHRGNSPLHF; CDR3 DNA: TGTGCCAGCAGTCCCCACCGGGGTAATTCACCCCTCCACTTT
D gene: NA; V gene: TRBV29-1; J gene: TRBJ1-1; clone size: NA; CDR3 protein: CSVRARTNTEAFF; CDR3 DNA: TGCAGCGTTCGAGCCAGGACGAACACTGAAGCTTTCTTT
D gene: NA; V gene: TRBV20-1; J gene: TRBJ2-3; clone size: few; CDR3 protein: CSAIRVSTDTQYF; CDR3 DNA: TGCAGTGCCATCCGGGTTAGCACAGATACGCAGTATTTT
D gene: TRBD1; V gene: TRBV5-1; J gene: TRBJ2-5; clone size: NA; CDR3 protein: CASSLGQGSRETQYF; CDR3 DNA: TGCGCCAGCAGCTTGGGACAGGGGAGTAGAGAGACCCAGTACTTC
D gene: TRBD2; V gene: TRBV7-9; J gene: TRBJ2-5; clone size: NA; CDR3 protein: CASSPGTSGETQYF; CDR3 DNA: TGTGCCAGCAGCCCAGGGACTAGCGGAGAGACCCAGTACTTC
D gene: NA; V gene: TRBV7-3; J gene: TRBJ1-1; clone size: few; CDR3 protein: CASSRHGQYTEAFF; CDR3 DNA: TGTGCCAGCAGCCGCCACGGACAGTACACTGAAGCTTTCTTT
D gene: TRBD1; V gene: TRBV19; J gene: TRBJ1-5; clone size: NA; CDR3 protein: CASSGEQGAGSNQPQHF; CDR3 DNA: TGTGCCAGTAGTGGTGAACAGGGGGCAGGGAGCAATCAGCCCCAGCATTTT
D gene: NA; V gene: TRBV15; J gene: TRBJ2-1; clone size: NA; CDR3 protein: CATPTGEQFF; CDR3 DNA: TGTGCCACTCCAACCGGGGAGCAGTTCTTC
D gene: NA; V gene: TRBV5-1; J gene: TRBJ2-1; clone size: NA; CDR3 protein: CASKGGEVASGGEQFF; CDR3 DNA: TGCGCCAGCAAAGGGGGCGAAGTCGCCTCCGGAGGGGAGCAGTTCTTC
D gene: TRBD1; V gene: TRBV15; J gene: TRBJ2-1; clone size: NA; CDR3 protein: CATSRRRTGAYNEQFF; CDR3 DNA: TGTGCCACCAGCAGACGAAGGACAGGAGCCTACAATGAGCAGTTCTTC
D gene: NA; V gene: TRBV30; J gene: TRBJ1-1; clone size: NA; CDR3 protein: CAWRRFMNTEAFF; CDR3 DNA: TGTGCCTGGAGGCGGTTTATGAACACTGAAGCTTTCTTT
D gene: TRBD2; V gene: TRBV20-1; J gene: TRBJ2-3; clone size: few; CDR3 protein: CSATREGISTDTQYF; CDR3 DNA: TGCAGTGCTACACGGGAGGGAATCAGCACAGATACGCAGTATTTT
D gene: NA; V gene: TRBV18; J gene: TRBJ1-1; clone size: once; CDR3 protein: CASSPTRSNTGDVGAFF; CDR3 DNA: TGTGCCAGCTCACCAACTCGATCCAATACGGGAGACGTTGGAGCTTTCTTT
D gene: TRBD1; V gene: TRBV10-3; J gene: TRBJ1-5; clone size: few; CDR3 protein: CAISADRAGQPQHF; CDR3 DNA: TGTGCCATCAGTGCCGACAGGGCCGGTCAGCCCCAGCATTTT
D gene: TRBD1; V gene: TRBV29-1; J gene: TRBJ1-2; clone size: NA; CDR3 protein: CSVGQGARIGYGYTF; CDR3 DNA: TGCAGCGTTGGACAGGGGGCGCGAATCGGCTATGGCTACACCTTC
D gene: TRBD2; V gene: TRBV27; J gene: TRBJ2-1; clone size: NA; CDR3 protein: CASSPPGGASYNEQFF; CDR3 DNA: TGTGCCAGCAGTCCCCCGGGAGGAGCCTCCTACAATGAGCAGTTCTTC
D gene: TRBD2; V gene: TRBV7-9; J gene: TRBJ2-3; clone size: NA; CDR3 protein: CASSLLLSGLAGDSTQYF; CDR3 DNA: TGTGCCAGCAGCTTATTGCTATCGGGGCTAGCGGGAGACTCTACGCAGTATTTT
D gene: TRBD1; V gene: TRBV20-1; J gene: TRBJ1-2; clone size: medium-sized; CDR3 protein: CSAIRQGAYGYTF; CDR3 DNA: TGCAGTGCAATTCGACAGGGTGCCTATGGCTACACCTTC
D gene: TRBD1; V gene: TRBV19; J gene: TRBJ1-2; clone size: NA; CDR3 protein: CVSSITGTGSVGTF; CDR3 DNA: TGTGTCAGTAGTATAACCGGGACAGGGTCGGTTGGAACCTTC
D gene: TRBD2; V gene: TRBV12-3/TRBV12-4; J gene: TRBJ2-7; clone size: NA; CDR3 protein: CASTDPGGEGAREQYF; CDR3 DNA: TGTGCCAGCACCGATCCCGGGGGGGAAGGGGCGCGTGAGCAGTACTTC
D gene: NA; V gene: TRBV28; J gene: TRBJ1-1; clone size: NA; CDR3 protein: CASSSSGEGTTEAFF; CDR3 DNA: TGTGCCAGCAGTTCCTCCGGGGAAGGGACCACTGAAGCTTTCTTT
D gene: TRBD2; V gene: TRBV3-1; J gene: TRBJ2-7; clone size: NA; CDR3 protein: CASSQALAGEIWQYF; CDR3 DNA: TGTGCCAGCAGCCAAGCCTTAGCGGGAGAAATCTGGCAGTACTTC
D gene: NA; V gene: TRBV20-1; J gene: TRBJ2-2; clone size: few; CDR3 protein: CSARGGLNTGELFF; CDR3 DNA: TGCAGTGCTAGAGGAGGACTTAACACCGGGGAGCTGTTTTTT
D gene: NA; V gene: TRBV24-1; J gene: TRBJ2-5; clone size: NA; CDR3 protein: CATSPGTWEETQYF; CDR3 DNA: TGTGCCACCTCCCCCGGGACTTGGGAAGAGACCCAGTACTTC
D gene: TRBD1; V gene: TRBV11-2; J gene: TRBJ2-2; clone size: NA; CDR3 protein: CASSSLTGYGELFF; CDR3 DNA: TGTGCCAGCAGCTCCCTGACAGGGTACGGGGAGCTGTTTTTT
D gene: NA; V gene: TRBV10-3; J gene: TRBJ1-1; clone size: NA; CDR3 protein: CAIGVEDTEAFF; CDR3 DNA: TGTGCCATCGGGGTGGAGGACACTGAAGCTTTCTTT
D gene: NA; V gene: TRBV30; J gene: TRBJ2-7; clone size: NA; CDR3 protein: CAWSGPGGAYEQYF; CDR3 DNA: TGTGCCTGGAGTGGTCCAGGGGGGGCCTACGAGCAGTACTTC